This TCR beta chain was recorded in a study of blood T cell repertoires in COVID-19. Looking at the study overall: Samples taken during acute and convalescent COVID-19 were collected in the United States, Italy and Spain.

Generated by immunoSEQ multiplex PCR, the TCRdb table keeps only in-frame clones and is missing some. The data contain fewer than 250,000 clones, 84% of them singletons. CDR1 is ENHRY, CDR2 SYGVKD, per germline. The CDR3 runs 14 residues. V dropped 8 bases and J dropped 0 bases, with 13 bases sitting between them. The study counted Cohort 3 donors as recovered given two negative PCRs, clearance, or symptom resolution. V and J are TRBV10-3 and TRBJ1-1, with D tentatively TRBD1 (5 bases). Source material: PBMCs or T cells enriched from blood (not recorded which). This TCR came from a woman aged 25 to 39 who had recovered from COVID-19. The CDR3 DNA is TGTGCCATCGTATCGGACACTATGAACACTGAAGCTTTCTTT. Translated, it gives CAIVSDTMNTEAFF.